This entry lists 8 T cell receptor beta chains sequenced from one sample in a study of blood T cell repertoires in COVID-19. Only in-frame clones appear in the TCRdb table, and some are missing; sequencing was by immunoSEQ multiplex PCR. This sample has more than 60,000 clones, with approximately 84% found just once. Sample: peripheral blood. These receptors all stem from a man aged 55 to 70 with active or convalescent COVID-19.

The count of this clone is one. The chain couples TRBV19 to TRBJ1-2, with 7 bases aligning to TRBD1. This CDR3 contains 14 residues. Unmatched junction bases numbered 6, after V lost 7 bases and J lost 1 base. CDR1 and CDR2 from the germline V gene are LNHDA and SQIVND (reference sequence). The CDR3 coding sequence is TGTGCCAGTAACGAAGGGGGCGATAACTATGGCTACACCTTC. Encoded protein: CASNEGGDNYGYTF. Together with reference TRBV19 and TRBJ1-2, the CDR3 gives the full variable domain: DGGITQSPKYLFRKEGQNVTLSCEQNLNHDAMYWYRQDPGQGLRLIYYSQIVNDFQKGDIAEGYSVSREKKESFPLTVTSAQKNPTAFYLCASNEGGDNYGYTFGSGTRLTVV.

The chain employs TRBV6-5 and TRBJ1-3; no definite D call. V lost 0 bases and J 0 bases, leaving 6 bases between the germline ends. The length of the CDR3 is 15 residues. CDR1 MNHEY and CDR2 SVGAGI come from the germline V gene. The CDR3 DNA is TGTGCCAGCAGTTACTCTTTAGCCTCTGGAAACACCATATATTTT. Amino acid sequence: CASSYSLASGNTIYF.

The V and J genes are TRBV6-6 and TRBJ2-3; no clear D. This CDR3 has 14 amino acids. CDR1 is MNHNY and CDR2 is SVGAGI in the germline V gene (reference sequence). Trimming removed 7 bases at V and 2 bases at J, with 13 bases between. CDR3 amino acids: CASTLTASTDTQYF. The CDR3 DNA reads as TGTGCCAGCACCCTGACTGCGTCCACAGATACGCAGTATTTT.

The rearrangement links TRBV4-2 to TRBJ1-1, with 8 bases matching TRBD1. V was clipped by 4 bases and J by 5 bases; unmatched bases: 15. Germline V gives CDR1 LGHNA, CDR2 YNFKEQ. The length of the CDR3 is 17 residues. The CDR3 coding sequence is TGTGCCAGCAGCCCATATAAAAAGACAGGGGAAGGAACTGAAGCTTTCTTT. Translated: CASSPYKKTGEGTEAFF.

J is TRBJ1-2 and V is TRBV6-5, with a tentative D call TRBD1 (6 bases). From germline, CDR1 is MNHEY and CDR2 SVGAGI. The CDR3 loop spans 13 amino acids. Between the trimmed V and J ends, which lost 0 bases and 7 bases, there was a span of 9 bases. CDR3 nucleotides: TGTGCCAGCAGTTACTCCGGGACATCTGGCTACACCTTC. This translates into CASSYSGTSGYTF.

The chain couples TRBV3-1 (or the pseudogene TRBV3-2) to TRBJ1-5; 8 bases map to TRBD1. The CDR3 runs 18 residues. In germline, CDR1 is LGHDT, CDR2 YNNKEL (reference sequence). V trimming: 1 base; J trimming: 6 bases; junction bases outside the gene matches: 14. The CDR3 region has the DNA TGTGCCAGCAGCCAAGCCGGGACAGGAAGGGGGTCAGGTCAGCCCCAGCATTTT. Protein: CASSQAGTGRGSGQPQHF.

The chain uses TRBV6-5 and TRBJ1-6; 9 bases match TRBD1. Looked up from germline, CDR1 is MNHEY and CDR2 is SVGAGI. This CDR3 contains 14 residues. Unmatched junction bases numbered 0, after V lost 1 base and J lost 8 bases. The CDR3 reads CASSYWTGDSPLHF. The CDR3 nucleotides are TGTGCCAGCAGTTACTGGACAGGGGATTCACCCCTCCACTTT.

The chain recombines TRBV5-1 with TRBJ2-5, with 10 positions matching TRBD1. This CDR3 region has 17 residues. In germline, CDR1 is SGHRS, CDR2 YFSETQ. V shed 1 base and J 5 bases; nucleotides not matched to a gene: 11. In nucleotides, the CDR3 is TGCGCCAGCAGCTTGTCGGCGGCGACAGGGGGCGTTGAGACCCAGTACTTC. As protein: CASSLSAATGGVETQYF.